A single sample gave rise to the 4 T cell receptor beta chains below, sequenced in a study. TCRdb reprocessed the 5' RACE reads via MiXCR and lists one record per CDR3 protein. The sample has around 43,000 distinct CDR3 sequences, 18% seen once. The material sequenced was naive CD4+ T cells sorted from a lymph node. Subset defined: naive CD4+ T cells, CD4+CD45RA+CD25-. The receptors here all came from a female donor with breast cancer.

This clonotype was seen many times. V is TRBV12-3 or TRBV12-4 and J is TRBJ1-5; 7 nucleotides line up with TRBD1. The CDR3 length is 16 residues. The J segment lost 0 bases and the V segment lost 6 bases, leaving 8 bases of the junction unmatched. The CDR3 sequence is CASRKSQGLSNQPQHF. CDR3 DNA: TGTGCCAGCAGGAAGTCACAGGGGCTTAGCAATCAGCCCCAGCATTTT.

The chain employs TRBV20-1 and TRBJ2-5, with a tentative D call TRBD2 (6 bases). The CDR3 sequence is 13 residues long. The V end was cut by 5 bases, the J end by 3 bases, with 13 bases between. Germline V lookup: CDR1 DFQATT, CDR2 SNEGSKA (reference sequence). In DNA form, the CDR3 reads TGCAGTGCTTTCGGGAGAACTAAAGAGACCCAGTACTTC. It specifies CSAFGRTKETQYF.

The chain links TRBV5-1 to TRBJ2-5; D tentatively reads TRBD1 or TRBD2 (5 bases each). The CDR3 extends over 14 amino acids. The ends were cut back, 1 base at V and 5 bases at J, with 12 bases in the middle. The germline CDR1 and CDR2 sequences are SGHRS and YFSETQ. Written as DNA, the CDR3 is TGCGCCAGCAGCTTGTCGTCGGGGACGGAGACCCAGTACTTC. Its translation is CASSLSSGTETQYF.

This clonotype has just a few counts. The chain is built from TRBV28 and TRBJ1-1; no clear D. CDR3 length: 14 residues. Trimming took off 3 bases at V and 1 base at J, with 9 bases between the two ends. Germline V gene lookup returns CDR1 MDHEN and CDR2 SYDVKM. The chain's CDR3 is CASSLVQRNTEAFF. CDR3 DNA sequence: TGTGCCAGCAGTTTGGTACAGAGGAACACTGAAGCTTTCTTT. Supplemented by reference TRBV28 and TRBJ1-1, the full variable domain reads DVKVTQSSRYLVKRTGEKVFLECVQDMDHENMFWYRQDPGLGLRLIYFSYDVKMKEKGDIPEGYSVSREKKERFSLILESASTNQTSMYLCASSLVQRNTEAFFGQGTRLTVV.